A single sample is the source of the 5 T cell receptor beta chains below, sequenced in a study of PD-L1 blockade in urothelial cancer. Time point in this sample: peripheral blood 6 weeks after treatment start. Libraries were prepared by immunoSEQ multiplex PCR; TCRdb keeps only in-frame clonotypes and omits some of them. The table records 29,000 or so clones, roughly 84% of them present only once. Material: PBMCs, obtained around atezolizumab (anti-PD-L1) treatment. These receptors came from a man between 65 and 85 years old with urothelial cancer.

This sequence joins TRBV6-6 and TRBJ1-1; D remains ambiguous. Looked up from germline, CDR1 is MNHNY and CDR2 is SVGAGI (reference sequence). Trimming removed 0 bases from V and 0 bases from J, with 11 bases in between. This CDR3 region has 16 residues. CDR3 sequence reads: CASSYSRAKMNTEAFF. The CDR3 nucleotides are TGTGCCAGCAGTTACTCGAGGGCAAAAATGAACACTGAAGCTTTCTTT.

The V call is TRBV15, the J call TRBJ1-1; 7 bases agree with TRBD1. Losses at the gene ends were 2 bases for V and 0 bases for J; bases not matched to a gene: 15. Per the germline V gene, CDR1 is LNHNV and CDR2 is YYDKDF (reference sequence). This CDR3 contains 19 residues. The CDR3 nucleotides are TGTGCCACCAGCAGAACTACTCCCCGAGGGACAGATATGAACACTGAAGCTTTCTTT. It specifies CATSRTTPRGTDMNTEAFF.

The chain employs TRBV13 and TRBJ2-3, with 7 bases that match TRBD2. This CDR3 contains 13 residues. Germline V gives CDR1 PRHDT, CDR2 FYEKMQ (reference sequence). V was pared by 5 bases and J by 5 bases, with 4 bases of the junction left unmatched. The DNA for the CDR3 is TGTGCCAGCAGCATCGGGGGGTTAGATACGCAGTATTTT. This encodes CASSIGGLDTQYF.

The rearrangement links TRBV2 to TRBJ1-4; 11 bases line up with TRBD1. Germline CDR1 is SNHLY and CDR2 is FYNNEI. The J segment lost 8 bases and the V segment lost 5 bases, leaving 7 bases of the junction unmatched. The CDR3 covers 15 residues. The CDR3 protein is CASSKDRGQGEKLFF. In DNA form, the CDR3 reads TGTGCCAGCAGTAAGGACAGGGGGCAAGGAGAAAAACTGTTTTTT. Using reference TRBV2 and TRBJ1-4 for the parts outside the CDR3, the full variable domain is EPEVTQTPSHQVTQMGQEVILRCVPISNHLYFYWYRQILGQKVEFLVSFYNNEISEKSEIFDDQFSVERPDGSNFTLKIRSTKLEDSAMYFCASSKDRGQGEKLFFGSGTQLSVL.

The chain recombines TRBV28 with TRBJ2-6, with a weak D call TRBD1 (6 bases). The V gene's germline CDR1 is MDHEN and CDR2 SYDVKM. The CDR3 consists of 16 residues. V lost 3 bases and J lost 4, with 13 bases in between. CDR3 protein: CASSFGTRLGANVLTF. The CDR3 nucleotides are TGTGCCAGCAGTTTTGGGACACGTCTCGGGGCCAACGTCCTGACTTTC. Combining the CDR3 with reference TRBV28 and TRBJ2-6 gives the whole variable domain DVKVTQSSRYLVKRTGEKVFLECVQDMDHENMFWYRQDPGLGLRLIYFSYDVKMKEKGDIPEGYSVSREKKERFSLILESASTNQTSMYLCASSFGTRLGANVLTFGAGSRLTVL.